This T cell receptor (beta chain) was identified in a study of cytomegalovirus exposure and HLA in healthy donors. Study results and caveats: For most TCR sequences rarity was the rule, although some public TCRs occurred in many donors. The CMV antigen specificity of three CMV-associated chains was confirmed through in vitro analysis.

The data were produced by immunoSEQ multiplex PCR, yet TCRdb's version contains in-frame clones alone and is incomplete. The data hold about 120,000 clones, with 70% to 90% observed a single time. CDR1 MNHEY and CDR2 SVGAGI come from the germline V gene. The length of the CDR3 is 14 residues. J was trimmed by 9 bases and V by 5 bases; bases with no gene match: 10. This clone appeared a single time. Its antigen remains unknown. The chain links TRBV6-5 to TRBJ1-5, with 7 bases matching TRBD1. This clonotype was obtained from a woman younger than 30 in good health and CMV-seropositive. Sequences were obtained from PBMCs. CDR3 nucleotides: TGTGCCAGCAGTCCTCGACAGGGATCCCCGCCCCAGCATTTT. This gives the protein CASSPRQGSPPQHF.